The source of this T cell receptor (beta chain) is a study of shared clonotypes between healthy human individuals. Produced via immunoSEQ multiplex PCR; TCRdb's table is partial and in-frame only. The data contain fewer than 2.5 million clones, more than 85% of them singletons. This clonotype was obtained from a man between 18 and 35 years old in good health. Some clones in this sample may be carry-over from other donors' samples. The sequencing input was naive CD4+ T cells from PBMCs. Subset described: CD45RA+ positively selected.

Here the CDR3 reads CASSLDGASDLNYNEQFF. DNA of the CDR3: TGTGCCAGCAGCTTGGATGGGGCCAGCGATCTAAACTACAATGAGCAGTTCTTC. This rearrangement joins TRBV5-6 to TRBJ2-1; a weak D match, TRBD1 (5 bases). The V end was cut by 0 bases, the J end by 3 bases, with 19 bases between. Germline CDR1 reads SGHDT; CDR2 reads YYEEEE. The CDR3 has 18 amino acids.